This is a list of T cell receptor beta chains from one sample in a study of blood T cell repertoires in COVID-19. Libraries were prepared by immunoSEQ multiplex PCR; TCRdb keeps only in-frame clonotypes and omits some of them. This table has 250,000 to 300,000 clones, about 88% appearing once. The specimen sequenced was peripheral blood. These receptors originate from a woman in her forties who had recovered from COVID-19. Each CDR3 is given with its conserved first and last residue. A D gene is named only where the DNA matches it firmly. Clone size is given for some rows only: seen once, a few or many times, or a class if the clone is expanded.

abundance: NA
v_gene: TRBV5-4
j_gene: TRBJ2-3
d_gene: TRBD2
CDR3nt: TGTGCCAGCAGCTTATTCGGGGGGAACACAGATACGCAGTATTTT
CDR3aa: CASSLFGGNTDTQYF

abundance: NA
v_gene: TRBV5-1
j_gene: TRBJ1-2
d_gene: NA
CDR3nt: TGCGCCAGCAGCTTGGACTCTAACTATGGCTACACCTTC
CDR3aa: CASSLDSNYGYTF

abundance: NA
v_gene: TRBV7-9
j_gene: TRBJ1-3
d_gene: TRBD1
CDR3nt: TGTGCCAGCGGGACAGGTGGAAACACCATATATTTT
CDR3aa: CASGTGGNTIYF

abundance: NA
v_gene: TRBV10-3
j_gene: TRBJ2-1
d_gene: TRBD1
CDR3nt: TGTGCCATCAGGAACGACAGGGGAAAGGTTAATGAGCAGTTCTTC
CDR3aa: CAIRNDRGKVNEQFF

abundance: NA
v_gene: TRBV27
j_gene: TRBJ2-5
d_gene: NA
CDR3nt: TGTGCCAGCAGCCAGACCCAGGGTTTTGGGGAGACCCAGTACTTC
CDR3aa: CASSQTQGFGETQYF

abundance: NA
v_gene: TRBV19
j_gene: TRBJ2-6
d_gene: TRBD1
CDR3nt: TGTGCCAGTAGTATAGATCTGGGGCAGGGGGCCTCTGGGGCCAACGTCCTGACTTTC
CDR3aa: CASSIDLGQGASGANVLTF

abundance: NA
v_gene: TRBV28
j_gene: TRBJ1-3
d_gene: NA
CDR3nt: TGTGCCAGCAGTTTAGGCCCTGACTCTGGAAACACCATATATTTT
CDR3aa: CASSLGPDSGNTIYF

abundance: NA
v_gene: TRBV6-5
j_gene: TRBJ2-1
d_gene: NA
CDR3nt: TGTGCCAGCGCGAGCTCCCCTACCTACAATGAGCAGTTCTTC
CDR3aa: CASASSPTYNEQFF

abundance: NA
v_gene: TRBV2
j_gene: TRBJ1-2
d_gene: NA
CDR3nt: TGTGCCAGCAGTGACATTTCGGGGGGAGAGGGCTACACCTTC
CDR3aa: CASSDISGGEGYTF

abundance: NA
v_gene: TRBV6-5
j_gene: TRBJ1-1
d_gene: NA
CDR3nt: TGTGCCAGCAGTTACCGGGCGGGGATGAACACTGAAGCTTTCTTT
CDR3aa: CASSYRAGMNTEAFF

abundance: NA
v_gene: TRBV19
j_gene: TRBJ1-2
d_gene: NA
CDR3nt: TGTGCCAGCTGGGGGCAAACCAACTATGGCTACACCTTC
CDR3aa: CASWGQTNYGYTF

abundance: NA
v_gene: TRBV7-3
j_gene: TRBJ1-2
d_gene: TRBD1
CDR3nt: TGTGCCAGCAGCTCCACCTGGGGGACAGGGAACTATGGCTACACCTTC
CDR3aa: CASSSTWGTGNYGYTF

abundance: NA
v_gene: TRBV10-3
j_gene: TRBJ1-1
d_gene: NA
CDR3nt: TGTGCCATCAGTGAGCAGGGTTCGGACACTGAAGCTTTCTTT
CDR3aa: CAISEQGSDTEAFF

abundance: NA
v_gene: TRBV20-1
j_gene: TRBJ1-1
d_gene: NA
CDR3nt: TGCAGCCTCTATCTACAGGGTGCAGCTTTCTTT
CDR3aa: CSLYLQGAAFF

abundance: once
v_gene: TRBV20-1
j_gene: TRBJ2-3
d_gene: NA
CDR3nt: TGCAGTGCTAGAGTATTAGATACGCAGTATTTT
CDR3aa: CSARVLDTQYF

abundance: NA
v_gene: TRBV4-3
j_gene: TRBJ2-2
d_gene: NA
CDR3nt: TGCGCCAGCAGCCAAGATCTCGACACCGGGGAGCTGTTTTTT
CDR3aa: CASSQDLDTGELFF

abundance: NA
v_gene: TRBV7-3
j_gene: TRBJ2-5
d_gene: NA
CDR3nt: TGTGCCAGCAGCTTACGGGTGGGCGGGTCGTCAGAGACCCAGTACTTC
CDR3aa: CASSLRVGGSSETQYF

abundance: NA
v_gene: TRBV4-1
j_gene: TRBJ2-3
d_gene: TRBD2
CDR3nt: TGCGCCAGCAGCCAAGGGGTCTGGACTAGATCTGATACGCAGTATTTT
CDR3aa: CASSQGVWTRSDTQYF

abundance: NA
v_gene: TRBV19
j_gene: TRBJ1-2
d_gene: NA
CDR3nt: TGTGCCAGTAGTATTGATTCCGGGGGGGTTAACGTTATTGGCTACACCTTC
CDR3aa: CASSIDSGGVNVIGYTF

abundance: NA
v_gene: TRBV2
j_gene: TRBJ2-1
d_gene: NA
CDR3nt: TGTGCCAGCGTTCGGGGGAGCTCCTACAATGAGCAGTTCTTC
CDR3aa: CASVRGSSYNEQFF

abundance: NA
v_gene: TRBV5-1
j_gene: TRBJ2-7
d_gene: NA
CDR3nt: TGCGCCAGCAGCTTGGGGGTAGCGCGCTACGAGCAGTACTTC
CDR3aa: CASSLGVARYEQYF

abundance: once
v_gene: TRBV7-7
j_gene: TRBJ2-3
d_gene: NA
CDR3nt: TGTGCCAGCAGCTTTTATGGTAGTCGAATACCCTGCCACACAGATACGCAGTATTTT
CDR3aa: CASSFYGSRIPCHTDTQYF

abundance: few
v_gene: TRBV9
j_gene: TRBJ2-2
d_gene: NA
CDR3nt: TGTGCCAGCACCTTGGGGGGTCAGGACACCGGGGAGCTGTTTTTT
CDR3aa: CASTLGGQDTGELFF

abundance: NA
v_gene: TRBV7-3
j_gene: TRBJ2-3
d_gene: NA
CDR3nt: TGTGCCAGCAGCTTAGTAGCGCGGGGAGATACGCAGTATTTT
CDR3aa: CASSLVARGDTQYF

abundance: few
v_gene: TRBV11-2
j_gene: TRBJ1-1
d_gene: NA
CDR3nt: TGTGCCAGCAGCTTAGAAGGAGGAATGTGGGCCCCGAACACTGAAGCTTTCTTT
CDR3aa: CASSLEGGMWAPNTEAFF

abundance: NA
v_gene: TRBV10-1
j_gene: TRBJ1-6
d_gene: NA
CDR3nt: TGCGCCAGGCACAGGGACATGAATTCACCCCTCCACTTT
CDR3aa: CARHRDMNSPLHF

abundance: NA
v_gene: TRBV4-1
j_gene: TRBJ2-2
d_gene: NA
CDR3nt: TGCGCCAGCAGCCATGAGGGGGGGGCGCCCGGGGAGCTGTTTTTT
CDR3aa: CASSHEGGAPGELFF

abundance: NA
v_gene: TRBV9
j_gene: TRBJ2-3
d_gene: NA
CDR3nt: TGTGCCAGCAGCGCGGACATTTATACGCAGTATTTT
CDR3aa: CASSADIYTQYF

abundance: NA
v_gene: TRBV5-1
j_gene: TRBJ2-5
d_gene: NA
CDR3nt: TGCGCCAGCAGCCCTGACAGTCAAGAGACCCAGTACTTC
CDR3aa: CASSPDSQETQYF

abundance: once
v_gene: TRBV5-1
j_gene: TRBJ2-5
d_gene: NA
CDR3nt: TGCGCCAGCAGCTCTCAAGCTGTTCGGTCAGAGACCCAGTACTTC
CDR3aa: CASSSQAVRSETQYF

abundance: NA
v_gene: TRBV5-4
j_gene: TRBJ2-1
d_gene: TRBD1
CDR3nt: TGTGCCAGCAGCTTGTGGACAGGGGATAGTGAGCAGTTCTTC
CDR3aa: CASSLWTGDSEQFF

abundance: NA
v_gene: TRBV2
j_gene: TRBJ1-6
d_gene: NA
CDR3nt: TGTGCCAGCGGACTAGGGATTTTTAATTCACCCCTCCACTTT
CDR3aa: CASGLGIFNSPLHF

abundance: NA
v_gene: TRBV7-2
j_gene: TRBJ2-5
d_gene: TRBD2
CDR3nt: TGTGCCAGCAGCCCGGGACTAGCAGCAGAGACCCAGTACTTC
CDR3aa: CASSPGLAAETQYF